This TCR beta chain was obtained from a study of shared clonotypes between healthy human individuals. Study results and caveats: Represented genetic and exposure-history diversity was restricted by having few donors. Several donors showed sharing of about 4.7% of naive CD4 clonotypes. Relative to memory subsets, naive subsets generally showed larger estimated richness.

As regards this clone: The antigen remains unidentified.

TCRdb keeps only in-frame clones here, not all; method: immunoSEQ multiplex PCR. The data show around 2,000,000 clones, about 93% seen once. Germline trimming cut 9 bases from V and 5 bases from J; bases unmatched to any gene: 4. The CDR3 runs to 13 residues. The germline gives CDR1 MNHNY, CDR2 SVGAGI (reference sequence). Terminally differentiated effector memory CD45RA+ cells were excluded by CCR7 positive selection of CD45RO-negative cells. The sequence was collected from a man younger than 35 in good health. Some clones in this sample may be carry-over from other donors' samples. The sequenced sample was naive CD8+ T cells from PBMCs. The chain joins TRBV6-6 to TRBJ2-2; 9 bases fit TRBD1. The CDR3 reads CASQTGGTGELFF. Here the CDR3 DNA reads TGTGCCAGTCAGACAGGGGGGACCGGGGAGCTGTTTTTT.